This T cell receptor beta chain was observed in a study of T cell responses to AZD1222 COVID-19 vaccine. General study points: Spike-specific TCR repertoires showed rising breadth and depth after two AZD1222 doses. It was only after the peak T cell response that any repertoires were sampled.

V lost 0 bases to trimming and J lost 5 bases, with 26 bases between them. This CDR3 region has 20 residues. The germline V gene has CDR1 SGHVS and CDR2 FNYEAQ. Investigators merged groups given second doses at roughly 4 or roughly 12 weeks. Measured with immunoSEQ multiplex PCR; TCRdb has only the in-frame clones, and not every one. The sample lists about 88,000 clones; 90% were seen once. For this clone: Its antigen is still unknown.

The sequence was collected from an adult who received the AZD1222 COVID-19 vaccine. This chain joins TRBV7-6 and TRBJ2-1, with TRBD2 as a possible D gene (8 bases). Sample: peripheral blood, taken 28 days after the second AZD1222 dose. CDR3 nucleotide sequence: TGTGCCAGCAGCTTAGCCCGACAGGGTCGGGGGGGTTTGCAAGACAATGAGCAGTTCTTC. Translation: CASSLARQGRGGLQDNEQFF.